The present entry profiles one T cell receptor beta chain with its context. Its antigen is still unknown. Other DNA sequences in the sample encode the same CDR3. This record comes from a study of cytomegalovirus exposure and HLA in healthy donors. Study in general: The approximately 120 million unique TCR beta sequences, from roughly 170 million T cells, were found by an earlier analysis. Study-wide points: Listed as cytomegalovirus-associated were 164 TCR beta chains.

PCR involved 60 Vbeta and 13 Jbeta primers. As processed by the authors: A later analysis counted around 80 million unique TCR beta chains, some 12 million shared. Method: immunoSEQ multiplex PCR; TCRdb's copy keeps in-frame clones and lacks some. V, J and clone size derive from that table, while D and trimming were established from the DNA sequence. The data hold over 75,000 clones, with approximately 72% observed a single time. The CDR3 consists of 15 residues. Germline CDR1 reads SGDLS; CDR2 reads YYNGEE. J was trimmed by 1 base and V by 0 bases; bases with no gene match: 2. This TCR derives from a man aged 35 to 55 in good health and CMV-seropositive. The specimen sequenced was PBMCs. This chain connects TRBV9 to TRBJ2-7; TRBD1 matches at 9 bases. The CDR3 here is CASSVGGTGSYEQYF. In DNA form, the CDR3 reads TGTGCCAGCAGCGTAGGCGGGACAGGGTCCTACGAGCAGTACTTC. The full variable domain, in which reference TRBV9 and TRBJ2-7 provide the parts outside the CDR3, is DSGVTQTPKHLITATGQRVTLRCSPRSGDLSVYWYQQSLDQGLQFLIQYYNGEERAKGNILERFSAQQFPDLHSELNLSSLELGDSALYFCASSVGGTGSYEQYFGPGTRLTVT.